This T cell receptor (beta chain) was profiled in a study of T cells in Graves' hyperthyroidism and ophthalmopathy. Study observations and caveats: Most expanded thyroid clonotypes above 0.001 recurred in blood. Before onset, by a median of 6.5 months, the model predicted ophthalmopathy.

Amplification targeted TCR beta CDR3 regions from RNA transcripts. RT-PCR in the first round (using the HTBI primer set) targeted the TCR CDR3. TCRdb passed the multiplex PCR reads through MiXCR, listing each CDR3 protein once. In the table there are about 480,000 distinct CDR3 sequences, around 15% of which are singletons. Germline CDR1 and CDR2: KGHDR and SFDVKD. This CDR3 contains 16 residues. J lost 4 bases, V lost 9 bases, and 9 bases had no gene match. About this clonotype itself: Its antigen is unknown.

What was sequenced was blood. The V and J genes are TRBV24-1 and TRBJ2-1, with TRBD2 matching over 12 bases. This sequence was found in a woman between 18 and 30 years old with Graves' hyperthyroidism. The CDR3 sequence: CATADASGGGYNEQFF. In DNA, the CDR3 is TGTGCCACCGCGGACGCTAGCGGGGGGGGGTACAATGAGCAGTTCTTC.